This T cell receptor (beta chain) was captured by sequencing in a study of memory CD4+ T cells and cytomegalovirus serostatus (dated by TCRdb to between 2018 and 2021). Background on the whole study: A total of about 33 healthy Belgian adults, of whom 9 were CMV seropositive and about 25 were CMV seronegative, were included in the cohort. To replicate a published TCR-based CMV serostatus classifier, the researchers sequenced the CD4+ memory TCRbeta repertoires of a Belgian cohort whose cytomegalovirus serostatus was known.

Single viable CD3+CD4+CD8-CD45RO+ cells were sorted as memory CD4+ T cells on a FACSAria II. CMV serostatus was assessed using a Roche Elecsys assay, by which serum IgG against CMV pp150, pp28, p38 and p52 was detected. Once the samples were thawed, total CD4+ T cells were enriched through positive selection using CD4 magnetic microbeads. The samples came from a separate study whose specific focus was interrogating the CD4+ T cell memory repertoire. Peripheral blood mononuclear cells were isolated and cryopreserved according to standard operating procedures, and serum was stored at -80 degrees C. The staining relied on CD3-PerCP (BW264/56), CD4-APC (RPA-T4), CD45RO-PE (UCHT1) and CD8-Pacific Orange (3B5) antibodies, and Sytox blue was used to exclude non-viable cells. The CDR1 and CDR2 encoded by the germline V gene are SGHTA and FQGNSA. V is shortened by 5 bases, J by 0 bases, and the region joining them spans 10 bases. Its CDR3 holds 14 amino acids, cysteine through phenylalanine. CDR3 DNA is the only sequence kept; it has 42 bases, read in frame from the first base.

Study-level results and caveats: The results were read as suggesting that the CMV-associated TCR signature is, for the most part, present in the CD4+ memory repertoire. Among the 150 to 200 previously reported CMV-associated TCRbeta sequences, over 65 showed up in the CD4+ memory repertoires, with each one found in between one and five individuals. For CMV serostatus prediction, a median bootstrapped AUC of roughly 0.94 was reached with the original framework, and a median bootstrapped AUC of around 0.9 was reached with a US-trained random forest. Only CD4+CD45RO+ memory cells were sequenced, in contrast to the original study, in which naive and memory CD4+ and CD8+ populations were covered. The original-framework classifier achieved a median bootstrapped AUC of about 0.94 with a 95% CI of 0.76-1.00 on the Belgian cohort.

Worth noting for this clone: Its target antigen remains unknown. Nothing much larger sits one base from this clone, and base qualities are not available.

The Quick-DNA Microprep Kit was used to extract genomic DNA from the sorted cells. Amplification of TCRbeta DNA was done with the immunoSEQ hsTCRbeta kit, following the protocol from the manufacturer. An Illumina MiSeq instrument was used to sequence the TCRbeta libraries. As for the original processing: Once out-of-frame sequences had been removed, more than 2 million distinct TCRbeta sequences were left, which works out to an average of about 66,813 per individual. Each individual was scored using the number of 150 to 200 previously reported CMV-associated TCRbeta sequences that the individual carried and the total number of productive distinct TCRbeta sequences. A beta-binomial model was reimplemented in Python, and scikit-learn random forests with default parameters were trained on data from the US cohort. Classifier performance on the Belgian cohort was summarized as median AUC with percentile confidence intervals calculated over 10,000 bootstrap iterations. TCRdb obtained this table from immuneACCESS and retained in-frame rearrangements with V and J assigned. These tables miss some clones; where compared with another copy, unresolved V genes account for less than half of the shortfall, and the remainder is unexplained. That table supplies the V and J calls and clone size; D and trimming were determined from the DNA. The sample table lists roughly 45,000 clones, around 80% of them with a count of one. Approximately 0.96% of the sample goes to the ten largest clones.

Recombination connected TRBV7-2 to TRBJ1-1; there is no confident call for the D gene. This receptor was taken from an adult in good health and CMV-seronegative. The sequenced sample consisted of memory CD4+ T cells from blood. The DNA reads as follows: TGTGCCAGCAGCAAGGGCCAGATGAACACTGAAGCTTTCTTT. The encoded protein is CASSKGQMNTEAFF.